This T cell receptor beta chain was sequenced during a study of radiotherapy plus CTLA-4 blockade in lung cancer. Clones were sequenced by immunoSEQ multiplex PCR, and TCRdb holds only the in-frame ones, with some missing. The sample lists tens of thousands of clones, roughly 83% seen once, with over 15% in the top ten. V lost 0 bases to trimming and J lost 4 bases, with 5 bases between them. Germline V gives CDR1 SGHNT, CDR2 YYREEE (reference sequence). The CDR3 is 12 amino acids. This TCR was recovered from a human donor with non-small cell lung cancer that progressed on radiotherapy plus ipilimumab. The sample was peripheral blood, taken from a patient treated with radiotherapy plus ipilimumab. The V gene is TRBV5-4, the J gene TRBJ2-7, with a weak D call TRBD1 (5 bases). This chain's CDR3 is CASSLDRYEQYF. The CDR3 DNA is TGTGCCAGCAGCTTGGACAGGTACGAGCAGTACTTC. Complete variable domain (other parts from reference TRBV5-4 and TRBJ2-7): ETGVTQSPTHLIKTRGQQVTLRCSSQSGHNTVSWYQQALGQGPQFIFQYYREEENGRGNFPPRFSGLQFPNYSSELNVNALELDDSALYLCASSLDRYEQYFGPGTRLTVT.